This is a list of T cell receptor beta chains from one sample in a study of a mutant IDH1 vaccine in newly diagnosed glioma. No antigens are known for them. Assay: immunoSEQ multiplex PCR; the TCRdb copy retains only in-frame clones and omits some. The repertoire holds about 82,000 clones, with 65% to 90% as singletons. Specimen: PBMCs, collected from a glioma patient whose treatment included an IDH1 peptide vaccine. The receptor source for this set is a man aged 25 to 45 with glioma. Some clones in this sample may be carry-over from other donors' samples. The CDR3 runs from the conserved cysteine through the conserved F or W. A D gene is named only where the DNA matches it firmly. Some rows mark clone size as missing; the rest say once, few, many or name a class of expanded clone.

j_call: TRBJ1-2
clone_size: NA
v_call: TRBV5-1
d_call: NA
cdr3_aa: CASSLSGAGGYTF
cdr3_nt: TGCGCCAGCAGCTTGTCGGGGGCTGGGGGCTACACCTTC

j_call: TRBJ1-3
clone_size: NA
v_call: TRBV4-1
d_call: NA
cdr3_aa: CASSQVSGTGNTIYF
cdr3_nt: TGCGCCAGCAGCCAAGTCTCCGGGACTGGAAACACCATATATTTT

j_call: TRBJ1-3
clone_size: NA
v_call: TRBV6-5
d_call: TRBD1
cdr3_aa: CASSRRQGSGNTIYF
cdr3_nt: TGTGCCAGCAGTCGGAGACAGGGGAGCGGAAACACCATATATTTT

j_call: TRBJ1-2
clone_size: NA
v_call: TRBV5-5
d_call: TRBD1
cdr3_aa: CASSYHPGTGEGYTF
cdr3_nt: TGTGCCAGCAGCTACCACCCCGGGACAGGAGAGGGCTACACCTTC

j_call: TRBJ2-1
clone_size: once
v_call: TRBV9
d_call: TRBD2
cdr3_aa: CASSVTGGQYNEQFF
cdr3_nt: TGTGCCAGCAGCGTAACGGGAGGGCAATACAATGAGCAGTTCTTC

j_call: TRBJ2-5
clone_size: NA
v_call: TRBV4-1
d_call: NA
cdr3_aa: CASSQAAGGGQETQYF
cdr3_nt: TGCGCCAGCAGCCAGGCGGCTGGCGGAGGCCAAGAGACCCAGTACTTC

j_call: TRBJ2-5
clone_size: NA
v_call: TRBV5-4
d_call: TRBD2
cdr3_aa: CASSLTSGGRETQYF
cdr3_nt: TGTGCCAGCAGCTTGACTAGCGGGGGCCGAGAGACCCAGTACTTC

j_call: TRBJ2-5
clone_size: NA
v_call: TRBV30
d_call: NA
cdr3_aa: CAWSPYGGTGQETQYF
cdr3_nt: TGTGCCTGGAGTCCGTACGGGGGGACAGGCCAAGAGACCCAGTACTTC

j_call: TRBJ2-7
clone_size: NA
v_call: TRBV7-3
d_call: NA
cdr3_aa: CASSLGLGSGEQYF
cdr3_nt: TGTGCCAGCAGCTTGGGCCTCGGCTCCGGGGAGCAGTACTTC

j_call: TRBJ2-1
clone_size: once
v_call: TRBV7-9
d_call: NA
cdr3_aa: CASSLALQRYNEQFF
cdr3_nt: TGTGCCAGCAGCTTAGCGTTGCAACGGTATAATGAGCAGTTCTTC

j_call: TRBJ2-5
clone_size: NA
v_call: TRBV2
d_call: TRBD1
cdr3_aa: CASGGDRVETQYF
cdr3_nt: TGTGCCAGCGGGGGGGACAGGGTGGAGACCCAGTACTTC

j_call: TRBJ2-2
clone_size: NA
v_call: TRBV9
d_call: NA
cdr3_aa: CASSIRQTTNTGELFF
cdr3_nt: TGTGCCAGCAGCATCAGACAGACAACGAACACCGGGGAGCTGTTTTTT

j_call: TRBJ1-2
clone_size: NA
v_call: TRBV6-5
d_call: NA
cdr3_aa: CASSYSHHSGYTF
cdr3_nt: TGTGCCAGCAGTTACTCCCACCATAGTGGCTACACCTTC

j_call: TRBJ2-3
clone_size: NA
v_call: TRBV20-1
d_call: NA
cdr3_aa: CSASTDTQYF
cdr3_nt: TGCAGTGCTTCCACAGATACGCAGTATTTT

j_call: TRBJ2-1
clone_size: NA
v_call: TRBV28
d_call: TRBD2
cdr3_aa: CASSSEAGRSYNEQFF
cdr3_nt: TGTGCCAGCAGTTCCGAAGCGGGACGCTCCTACAATGAGCAGTTCTTC

j_call: TRBJ1-2
clone_size: NA
v_call: TRBV7-2
d_call: NA
cdr3_aa: CASRMTSHYGYTF
cdr3_nt: TGTGCCAGCAGAATGACATCTCACTATGGCTACACCTTC

j_call: TRBJ2-5
clone_size: NA
v_call: TRBV5-1
d_call: NA
cdr3_aa: CASSLGDSQETQYF
cdr3_nt: TGCGCCAGCAGCTTAGGAGACAGCCAAGAGACCCAGTACTTC

j_call: TRBJ2-2
clone_size: NA
v_call: TRBV6-6
d_call: NA
cdr3_aa: CASTEWDTGELFF
cdr3_nt: TGTGCCAGCACTGAATGGGACACCGGGGAGCTGTTTTTT

j_call: TRBJ2-4
clone_size: NA
v_call: TRBV12-5
d_call: NA
cdr3_aa: CASGLAPGGAKNIQYF
cdr3_nt: TGTGCTAGTGGTTTGGCCCCTGGGGGGGCCAAAAACATTCAGTACTTC

j_call: TRBJ2-5
clone_size: NA
v_call: TRBV9
d_call: TRBD2
cdr3_aa: CASSPGLAGETQYF
cdr3_nt: TGTGCCAGCAGCCCAGGACTAGCGGGAGAGACCCAGTACTTC

j_call: TRBJ2-7
clone_size: NA
v_call: TRBV6-5
d_call: TRBD2
cdr3_aa: CASSPLASGRYEQYF
cdr3_nt: TGTGCCAGCAGTCCCCTAGCTAGCGGGAGGTACGAGCAGTACTTC

j_call: TRBJ2-2
clone_size: NA
v_call: TRBV7-9
d_call: NA
cdr3_aa: CASSSWARTVDGELFF
cdr3_nt: TGTGCCAGCAGCTCGTGGGCTAGAACGGTAGACGGGGAGCTGTTTTTT

j_call: TRBJ2-5
clone_size: NA
v_call: TRBV4-1
d_call: NA
cdr3_aa: CASSQETAGGFQYF
cdr3_nt: TGCGCCAGCAGCCAAGAGACAGCCGGAGGGTTCCAGTACTTC

j_call: TRBJ2-3
clone_size: NA
v_call: TRBV5-6
d_call: TRBD2
cdr3_aa: CASTPGPGLRTDTQYF
cdr3_nt: TGTGCCAGCACACCGGGGCCGGGACTAAGGACAGATACGCAGTATTTT

j_call: TRBJ1-3
clone_size: NA
v_call: TRBV9
d_call: NA
cdr3_aa: CASSPNRVGGGNTIYF
cdr3_nt: TGTGCCAGCAGCCCTAACAGGGTAGGAGGAGGAAACACCATATATTTT

j_call: TRBJ1-4
clone_size: NA
v_call: TRBV28
d_call: NA
cdr3_aa: CASSFEGINEKLFF
cdr3_nt: TGTGCCAGCAGTTTTGAGGGGATAAATGAAAAACTGTTTTTT

j_call: TRBJ2-3
clone_size: NA
v_call: TRBV2
d_call: TRBD1
cdr3_aa: CASSYQHTFSRDRTSPSTDTQYF
cdr3_nt: TGTGCCAGCAGTTACCAGCATACCTTTAGTAGGGACAGGACATCACCTAGCACAGATACGCAGTATTTT

j_call: TRBJ2-1
clone_size: NA
v_call: TRBV6-5
d_call: TRBD2
cdr3_aa: CASSYRLATIYNEQFF
cdr3_nt: TGTGCCAGCAGCTACCGACTAGCGACGATCTACAATGAGCAGTTCTTC

j_call: TRBJ2-7
clone_size: once
v_call: TRBV7-9
d_call: TRBD1
cdr3_aa: CASSFATGSSYEQYF
cdr3_nt: TGTGCCAGCAGCTTTGCGACAGGGTCCTCCTACGAGCAGTACTTC